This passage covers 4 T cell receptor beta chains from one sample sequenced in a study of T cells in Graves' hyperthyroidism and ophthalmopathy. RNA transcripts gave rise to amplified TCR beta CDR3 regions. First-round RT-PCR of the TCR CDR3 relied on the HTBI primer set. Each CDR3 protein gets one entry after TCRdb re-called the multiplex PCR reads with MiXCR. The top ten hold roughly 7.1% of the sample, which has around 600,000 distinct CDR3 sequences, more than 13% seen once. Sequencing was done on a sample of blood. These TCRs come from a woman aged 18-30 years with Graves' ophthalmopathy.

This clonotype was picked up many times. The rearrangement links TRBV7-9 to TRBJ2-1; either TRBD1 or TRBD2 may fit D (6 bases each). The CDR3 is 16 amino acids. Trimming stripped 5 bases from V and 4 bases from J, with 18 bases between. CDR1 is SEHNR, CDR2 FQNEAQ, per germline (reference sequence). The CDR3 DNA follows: TGTGCCAGCAGCCTTAGGGGGGCAGGGGCATACAATGAGCAGTTCTTC. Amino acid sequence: CASSLRGAGAYNEQFF.

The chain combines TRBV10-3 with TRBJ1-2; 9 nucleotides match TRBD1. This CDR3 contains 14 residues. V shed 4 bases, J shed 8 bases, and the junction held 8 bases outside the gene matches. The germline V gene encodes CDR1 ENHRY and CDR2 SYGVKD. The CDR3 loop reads CAISVNRGQEGYTF. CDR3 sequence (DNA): TGTGCCATCAGTGTGAACAGGGGGCAGGAGGGCTACACCTTC.

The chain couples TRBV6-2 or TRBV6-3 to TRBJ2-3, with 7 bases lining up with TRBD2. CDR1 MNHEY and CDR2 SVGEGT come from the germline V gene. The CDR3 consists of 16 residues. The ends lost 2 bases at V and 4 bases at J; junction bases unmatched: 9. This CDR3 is CASSYGAGELADTQYF. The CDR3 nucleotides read TGTGCCAGCAGTTACGGGGCGGGAGAGTTGGCAGATACGCAGTATTTT.

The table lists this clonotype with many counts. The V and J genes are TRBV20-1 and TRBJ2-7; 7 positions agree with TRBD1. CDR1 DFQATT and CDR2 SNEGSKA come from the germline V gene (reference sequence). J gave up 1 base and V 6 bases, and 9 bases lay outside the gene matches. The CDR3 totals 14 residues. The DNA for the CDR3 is TGCAGTGCGATAGCCCCGGGACAGTCCTACGAGCAGTACTTC. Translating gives CSAIAPGQSYEQYF.